The following is a TCR beta chain sequence with its context. Its antigen is as yet unknown. Naive and memory CD4+ T cell DNA was deep-sequenced without culture. Libraries were prepared by immunoSEQ multiplex PCR; TCRdb keeps only in-frame clonotypes and omits some of them. The sample holds about 65,000 clones; about 90% are singletons and the top ten take 1.6%. The record originates from a study of CD4 T cells in relation to SARS-CoV-2 and coronaviruses. Unexposed donor CD4+ T cells date from 2011-2018, before the COVID-19 pandemic. Naive and memory CD4+ T cells were separated from cryopreserved PBMCs. Points from the study as a whole: In about 65% of donors, memory CD4+ clonotypes crossrecognized SARS-CoV-2 and at least one common cold coronavirus spike.

This receptor was obtained from a human donor in good health. The sample consisted of memory CD4+ T cells from PBMCs.

The CDR3 DNA sequence: TGTGCCAGCAGTTACGAACCGGACCTTGAAGCTTTCTTT. This gives the protein CASSYEPDLEAFF. The rearrangement links TRBV6-6 to TRBJ1-1; D remains ambiguous. This CDR3 comprises 13 residues. V lost 2 bases and J 7 bases, leaving 11 bases between the germline ends. Germline CDR1 is MNHNY and CDR2 is SVGAGI (reference sequence).